These 23 T cell receptor beta chains were all obtained from the same sample, sequenced in a study of CD8 T cells in Susac syndrome. Random hexamers served to reverse transcribe roughly 0.45 to 1 ug RNA. TCRdb itself ran the immunoSEQ multiplex PCR reads through MiXCR, one entry per CDR3 protein. In the table there are around 180,000 distinct CDR3 sequences, 85% to 95% of which are singletons. Material for sequencing was CD8+ T cells from PBMCs. All receptors come from a human donor with multiple sclerosis.

This clonotype has just one count. This sequence joins TRBV28 and TRBJ2-6, with D possibly being TRBD1 (5 bases). The CDR3 spans 15 residues. The V gene's germline CDR1 is MDHEN and CDR2 SYDVKM. Trimming removed 2 bases from V and 1 base from J, with 6 bases in between. The CDR3 sequence is CASSLRGSGANVLTF. The CDR3 DNA reads TGTGCCAGCAGTTTAAGGGGATCTGGGGCCAACGTCCTGACTTTC.

The J gene is TRBJ1-6, the V gene TRBV9; D is uncertain. Germline CDR1 and CDR2: SGDLS and YYNGEE. The CDR3 totals 12 residues. V lost 5 bases and J lost 10, with 10 bases in between. CDR3 loop: CASSGGKSPLHF. CDR3 nucleotides: TGTGCCAGCAGTGGCGGGAAATCACCCCTCCACTTT.

This clonotype was counted between two and nine times. The chain couples TRBV11-2 to TRBJ2-7, with 8 bases lining up with TRBD1. Germline V gives CDR1 SGHAT, CDR2 FQNNGV. The CDR3 covers 14 residues. V shed 4 bases and J 2 bases; nucleotides not matched to a gene: 4. CDR3 sequence reads: CASSYLTGAYEQYF. The CDR3 nucleotides read TGTGCCAGCAGCTATCTGACAGGGGCCTACGAGCAGTACTTC.

CDR3 coding DNA: TGTGCCAGCAGTTTGAGGGAGGGGTCCGATGAGCAGTTCTTC. Its translation: CASSLREGSDEQFF. This chain links TRBV27 with TRBJ2-1, with 7 bases lining up with TRBD2. V was pared by 3 bases and J by 8 bases, with 7 bases of the junction left unmatched. This CDR3 region has 14 residues. The germline CDR1 and CDR2 sequences are MNHEY and SMNVEV (reference sequence).

The chain combines TRBV6-5 with TRBJ1-4; 7 bases are shared with TRBD1. The junction had 8 bases not matched to a gene; V was cut back by 4 bases and J by 6 bases. CDR3 size: 15 residues. The germline CDR1 and CDR2 sequences are MNHEY and SVGAGI. This chain's CDR3 is CASSLRGQEYEKLFF. CDR3 nucleotides: TGTGCCAGCAGTTTGAGAGGACAGGAGTATGAAAAACTGTTTTTT.

The chain has TRBV5-1 and TRBJ2-1, with D unresolved. This CDR3 contains 11 residues. Trimming stripped 1 base from V and 8 bases from J, with 4 bases between. Per the germline V gene, CDR1 is SGHRS and CDR2 is YFSETQ. CDR3 in DNA: TGCGCCAGCAGCTTGATGGATGAGCAGTTCTTC. Encoded protein: CASSLMDEQFF.

This chain connects TRBV7-9 to TRBJ1-1, with 9 bases identical to TRBD1. Germline CDR1 SEHNR, CDR2 FQNEAQ (reference sequence). The length of the CDR3 is 15 residues. The V and J ends lost 5 bases and 4 bases, in that order; junction bases with no gene match: 8. The CDR3 sequence is CASSPSTGGRTEAFF. CDR3 sequence (DNA): TGTGCCAGCAGCCCAAGCACAGGGGGCCGCACTGAAGCTTTCTTT.

The CDR3 nucleotides are TGTGCCAGCAGTTGGTTGGGGCTGGGTACGGATGAGCAGTTCTTC. Translating gives CASSWLGLGTDEQFF. The chain links TRBV28 to TRBJ2-1, with D perhaps TRBD1 (5 bases). V was trimmed by 4 bases and J by 8 bases, leaving 18 bases between them. This CDR3 is built from 15 residues. Germline loops: CDR1 MDHEN, CDR2 SYDVKM.

V and J are TRBV13 and TRBJ2-3; D tentatively reads TRBD1 or TRBD2 (7 bases each). This CDR3 has 15 residues. The V end lost 1 base, the J end lost 3 bases, and 11 bases lay between the germline ends. Germline V gene lookup returns CDR1 PRHDT and CDR2 FYEKMQ (reference sequence). CDR3 sequence reads: CASSLAQGGTDTQYF. DNA of the CDR3: TGTGCCAGCAGCTTAGCGCAGGGGGGGACAGATACGCAGTATTTT. The whole variable domain, filled in from reference TRBV13 and TRBJ2-3, reads AAGVIQSPRHLIKEKRETATLKCYPIPRHDTVYWYQQGPGQDPQFLISFYEKMQSDKGSIPDRFSAQQFSDYHSELNMSSLELGDSALYFCASSLAQGGTDTQYFGPGTRLTVL.

The rearrangement joins TRBV16 to TRBJ2-1, with D uncertain. Trimming took off 0 bases at V and 2 bases at J, with 11 bases between the two ends. From germline, CDR1 is KGHSY and CDR2 FQNENV. CDR3 length: 16 amino acids. CDR3 sequence reads: CASSQSFAATYNEQFF. DNA of the CDR3: TGTGCCAGCAGCCAATCGTTCGCGGCCACCTACAATGAGCAGTTCTTC.

V usage is TRBV5-1 and J usage is TRBJ2-3; D could derive from TRBD1 or TRBD2 (6 bases each). CDR1 is SGHRS, CDR2 YFSETQ, per germline. The ends were cut back, 3 bases at V and 6 bases at J, with 23 bases in the middle. This CDR3 contains 17 residues. CDR3 protein: CASSSPVEGGPQDTQYF. The CDR3 coding sequence is TGCGCCAGCAGCTCGCCGGTAGAGGGGGGACCACAGGATACGCAGTATTTT.

The chain employs TRBV5-1 and TRBJ1-2; D might be TRBD1 (5 bases). V lost 0 bases and J 4 bases, leaving 16 bases between the germline ends. From germline, CDR1 is SGHRS and CDR2 YFSETQ. The length of the CDR3 is 16 residues. The CDR3 sequence: CASSLDGTAEFYGYTF. CDR3 in DNA: TGCGCCAGCAGCTTGGATGGGACCGCTGAGTTCTATGGCTACACCTTC.

The gene calls are TRBV9 and TRBJ2-7; 7 bases are a match to TRBD2. The CDR3 spans 18 residues. Germline V gene data show CDR1 as SGDLS and CDR2 as YYNGEE. V was pared by 0 bases and J by 5 bases, with 17 bases of the junction left unmatched. The DNA for the CDR3 is TGTGCCAGCAGCGTAGGAAGGCGGGGAGGGTACAGAGTCGACGAGCAGTACTTC. Translating gives CASSVGRRGGYRVDEQYF.

The chain links TRBV15 to TRBJ2-1; D gene ambiguous. The V gene lost 0 bases and the J gene lost 1 base, with 13 bases spanning the gap. From germline, CDR1 is LNHNV and CDR2 YYDKDF (reference sequence). The CDR3 loop spans 17 amino acids. In DNA, the CDR3 is TGTGCCACCAGCAGAGATCGCGAGGCTACGTCCTACAATGAGCAGTTCTTC. Amino acid sequence: CATSRDREATSYNEQFF.

The J gene is TRBJ2-3, the V gene TRBV6-1; the D call may be TRBD1 or TRBD2 (7 bases each). The germline V gene has CDR1 MNHNS and CDR2 SASEGT. The germline V and J ends were trimmed by 4 bases and 0 bases, with 17 bases remaining between them. CDR3 length equals 17 residues. The CDR3, as DNA: TGTGCCAGCAGTGCCCCAGGGGGGGCTGGAAGCACAGATACGCAGTATTTT. Protein sequence: CASSAPGGAGSTDTQYF.

The chain recombines TRBV15 with TRBJ2-3; TRBD2 agrees at 9 bases. The V segment lost 11 bases and the J segment 8 bases; nucleotides outside the gene matches: 14. Germline CDR1 reads LNHNV; CDR2 reads YYDKDF (reference sequence). The CDR3 totals 14 residues. CDR3 region: CAAGRSGGPGTQYF. The CDR3 coding sequence is TGTGCCGCCGGTAGGAGCGGGGGGCCGGGTACGCAGTATTTT.

This chain joins TRBV25-1 and TRBJ1-2, with 7 bases that match TRBD1. The V and J ends lost 2 bases and 4 bases, in that order; junction bases with no gene match: 4. The CDR3 length is 14 residues. Germline CDR1 and CDR2: MGHDK and SYGVNS. The DNA of the CDR3 is TGTGCCAGCAGTGAACTGGGACAGAGCTATGGCTACACCTTC. Protein sequence: CASSELGQSYGYTF.

The chain combines TRBV29-1 with TRBJ2-5; the D call may be TRBD1 or TRBD2 (5 bases each). V was cut by 3 bases and J by 5 bases, with 7 bases left in between. From germline, CDR1 is SQVTM and CDR2 ANQGSEA. This CDR3 is built from 11 residues. The CDR3: CSVDEGETQYF. CDR3 DNA sequence: TGCAGCGTTGATGAGGGGGAGACCCAGTACTTC.

CDR3 region: CSVESEQFF. Here the CDR3 DNA reads TGCAGCGTTGAGTCTGAGCAGTTCTTC. The chain carries TRBV29-1 and TRBJ2-1; D is unresolved. Looked up from germline, CDR1 is SQVTM and CDR2 is ANQGSEA. Trimming cost V 3 bases and J 9 bases, with 3 bases left between them. The CDR3 sequence is 9 residues long.

This clonotype was counted a single time. This rearrangement joins TRBV13 to TRBJ1-1; no clear D gene. In germline, CDR1 is PRHDT, CDR2 FYEKMQ (reference sequence). V gave up 5 bases and J gave up 0 bases, with 16 bases separating them. The CDR3 sequence is 16 residues long. The CDR3 bases are TGTGCCAGCAGCCCCCGTGGAGGGCGTATGAACACTGAAGCTTTCTTT. Encoded protein: CASSPRGGRMNTEAFF.

The chain is built from TRBV12-5 and TRBJ2-7, with D uncertain. The CDR3 runs 14 residues. V gave up 3 bases and J gave up 3 bases, with 12 bases separating them. Germline V gene sequence: CDR1 LGHNT, CDR2 FRNRAP. CDR3 DNA sequence: TGTGCTAGTGGTTTATCCCCCCACCGCTACGAGCAGTACTTC. Amino acid sequence: CASGLSPHRYEQYF.

The chain recombines TRBV6-2 or TRBV6-3 with TRBJ2-7; D gene uncertain. V gave up 5 bases and J gave up 6 bases, with 11 bases separating them. This CDR3 contains 12 residues. Germline values: CDR1 MNHEY, CDR2 SVGEGT. The CDR3 loop reads CASSAGPPEQYF. The CDR3 DNA is TGTGCCAGCAGTGCCGGGCCGCCCGAGCAGTACTTC.

The chain couples TRBV4-1 to TRBJ2-7; D may be TRBD2 (5 bases). In germline, CDR1 is MGHRA, CDR2 YSYEKL. This CDR3 is 14 amino acids long. The V and J ends lost 0 bases and 7 bases respectively, with 13 bases between them. CDR3 region: CASSQELASGEQYF. The CDR3 coding sequence is TGCGCCAGCAGCCAAGAACTGGCTTCGGGGGAGCAGTACTTC.